The T cell receptor (beta chain) under discussion was sequenced for a study of T cell responses to AZD1222 COVID-19 vaccine. Study-level background: The analysis combined second doses at about 4 or about 12 weeks.

Study-wide findings and caveats: Donor demographics were predominantly white British with a female majority; clonal diversity may be underestimated. Among those given AZD1222, only 6 or 7 were seropositive at baseline. Vaccination with two AZD1222 doses was followed by a rise in Spike-specific TCR breadth and depth.

Measured with immunoSEQ multiplex PCR; TCRdb has only the in-frame clones, and not every one. The sample lists over 75,000 clones, approximately 90% occurring once. Trimming took off 3 bases at V and 8 bases at J, with 20 bases between the two ends. Germline-derived CDR1 and CDR2 are LNHDA and SQIVND (reference sequence). The CDR3 is 16 residues long. For this clone: Its antigen is undetermined.

This chain joins TRBV19 and TRBJ2-1, with D tentatively TRBD1 or TRBD2 (5 bases each). The clonotype originates from an adult in good health. The sequencing used peripheral blood, collected on day 0 of AZD1222 vaccination. This CDR3 is CASSIRGRLGADEQFF. The CDR3, as DNA: TGTGCCAGTAGTATTAGGGGACGGCTAGGTGCGGATGAGCAGTTCTTC.